The entry that follows covers one TCR beta chain sequence. The antigen is undetermined. Other DNA sequences in this sample translate to the same CDR3. The data stem from a study of OX40 agonist ivuxolimab in advanced cancers. Overall study: Cohort: approximately 83% men, mean age around 60, aged roughly 20 to 79. Overall study findings and caveats: The 0.1-3.0 mg/kg partial responders had among the lowest clonal expansion.

The CDR3 loop spans 13 amino acids. Germline V gives CDR1 SGHTA, CDR2 FQGNSA. V lost 6 bases and J 2 bases, leaving 10 bases between the germline ends. Repertoires were generated with immunoSEQ multiplex PCR, while TCRdb's copy carries only in-frame clones and drops some. The sample includes about 24,000 clones, roughly 77% of them seen just once. The source of this sequence is an adult with an advanced solid tumor such as melanoma, head and neck, liver or kidney cancer. The starting material was CD4+ or CD8+ T cells sorted from blood, obtained in a trial of the OX40 agonist ivuxolimab. The gene calls are TRBV7-2 and TRBJ2-5, with TRBD1 as a possible D gene (6 bases). The DNA for the CDR3 is TGTGCCAGCAGTTACAGGGTTCAAGAGACCCAGTACTTC. Translation: CASSYRVQETQYF.